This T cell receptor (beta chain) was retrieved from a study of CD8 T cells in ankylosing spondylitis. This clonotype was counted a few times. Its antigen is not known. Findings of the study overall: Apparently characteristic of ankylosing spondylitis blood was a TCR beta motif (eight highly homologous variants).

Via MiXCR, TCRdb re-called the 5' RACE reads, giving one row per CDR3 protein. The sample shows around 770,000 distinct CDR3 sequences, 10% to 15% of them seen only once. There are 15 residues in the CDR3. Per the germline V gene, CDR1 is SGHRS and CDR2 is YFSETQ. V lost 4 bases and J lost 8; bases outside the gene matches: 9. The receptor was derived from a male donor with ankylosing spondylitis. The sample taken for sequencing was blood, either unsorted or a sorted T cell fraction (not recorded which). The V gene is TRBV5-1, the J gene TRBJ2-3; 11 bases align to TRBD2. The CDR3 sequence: CASSPEGLAVLTQYF. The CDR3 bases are TGCGCCAGCAGCCCTGAGGGACTAGCGGTCCTTACGCAGTATTTT.